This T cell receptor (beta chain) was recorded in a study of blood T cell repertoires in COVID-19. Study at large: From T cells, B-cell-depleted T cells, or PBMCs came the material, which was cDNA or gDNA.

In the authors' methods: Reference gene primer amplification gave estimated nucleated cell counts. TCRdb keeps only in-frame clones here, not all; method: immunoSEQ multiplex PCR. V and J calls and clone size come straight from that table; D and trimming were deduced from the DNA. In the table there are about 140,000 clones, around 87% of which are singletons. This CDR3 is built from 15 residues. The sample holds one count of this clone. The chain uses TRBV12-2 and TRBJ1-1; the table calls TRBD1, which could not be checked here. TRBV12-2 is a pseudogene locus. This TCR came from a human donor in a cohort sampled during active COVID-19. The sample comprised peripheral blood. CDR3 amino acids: CASRRLGQGSTEAFF. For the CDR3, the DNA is TGTGCAAGTCGCCGCCTGGGGCAGGGGAGCACTGAAGCTTTCTTT.